These 23 T cell receptor beta chains were sequenced from one sample in a study of T cell responses to AZD1222 COVID-19 vaccine. The assay was immunoSEQ multiplex PCR, and TCRdb's table has in-frame clones only and misses some. The sample has more than 95,000 clones, around 92% seen once; the top ten hold 0.8% to 1.1%. The sequences come from peripheral blood, collected on day 0 of AZD1222 vaccination. The receptors originated from an adult in good health.

The rearrangement uses TRBV27 and TRBJ1-6; TRBD1 might be the D (5 bases). CDR1 and CDR2 from the germline V gene are MNHEY and SMNVEV (reference sequence). CDR3 length: 14 residues. The V end was cut by 5 bases, the J end by 9 bases, with 14 bases between. DNA for the CDR3: TGTGCCAGCAGTCCGCAGGGAGGCGTTTCACCCCTCCACTTT. It encodes CASSPQGGVSPLHF.

V gene TRBV5-1 combines with J gene TRBJ1-6; D gene unclear. Trimming stripped 0 bases from V and 7 bases from J, with 8 bases between. Germline CDR1 and CDR2: SGHRS and YFSETQ. The CDR3 sequence is 14 residues long. This CDR3 reads CASSLEGSNSPLHF. The CDR3 nucleotides are TGCGCCAGCAGCTTGGAGGGCTCCAATTCACCCCTCCACTTT. Variable domain in full (rest from reference TRBV5-1 and TRBJ1-6): KAGVTQTPRYLIKTRGQQVTLSCSPISGHRSVSWYQQTPGQGLQFLFEYFSETQRNKGNFPGRFSGRQFSNSRSEMNVSTLELGDSALYLCASSLEGSNSPLHFGNGTRLTVT.

The CDR3 spells CASSLEPGTPTEAFF. CDR3 coding DNA: TGCGCCAGCAGCTTGGAGCCTGGGACTCCCACTGAAGCTTTCTTT. This chain links TRBV5-1 with TRBJ1-1; D possibly corresponds to TRBD1 (5 bases). CDR1 SGHRS and CDR2 YFSETQ come from the germline V gene. This CDR3 contains 15 residues. The V end lost 0 bases, the J end lost 4 bases, and 13 bases lay between the germline ends.

This chain links TRBV13 with TRBJ2-7; 11 bases agree with TRBD2. Germline V gene data show CDR1 as PRHDT and CDR2 as FYEKMQ (reference sequence). This CDR3 has 16 residues. V shed 5 bases and J 6 bases; nucleotides not matched to a gene: 12. The CDR3 DNA is TGTGCCAGCAGCCAAGGACGACTAGCGGGAAGACCCGAGCAGTACTTC. The encoded protein is CASSQGRLAGRPEQYF.

This sequence joins TRBV12-3 or TRBV12-4 and TRBJ1-1; no clear D. Trimming stripped 3 bases from V and 1 base from J, with 6 bases between. This CDR3 comprises 13 residues. The CDR3 spells CASSFGRNTEAFF. In nucleotides, the CDR3 is TGTGCCAGCAGTTTCGGGCGGAACACTGAAGCTTTCTTT.

The V call is TRBV4-2, the J call TRBJ2-5, with D maybe TRBD2 (6 bases). Trimming took 0 bases from V and 14 from J, leaving 16 bases between them. Germline CDR1 is LGHNA and CDR2 is YNFKEQ. This CDR3 spans 13 amino acids. The chain's CDR3 is CASSQEFRGELYF. CDR3 sequence (DNA): TGTGCCAGCAGCCAAGAGTTTCGCGGGGAGCTTTACTTC.

The genes are TRBV9 and TRBJ1-3; D is undetermined. The CDR3 contains 16 residues. V was cut by 0 bases and J by 0 bases, with 10 bases left in between. Germline CDR1 and CDR2: SGDLS and YYNGEE. Written as DNA, the CDR3 is TGTGCCAGCAGCGTAGAAGGGCTAGACTCTGGAAACACCATATATTTT. It translates to CASSVEGLDSGNTIYF.

V is TRBV2 and J is TRBJ2-1, with a possible D match to TRBD1 (7 bases). The CDR3 length is 14 residues. Looked up from germline, CDR1 is SNHLY and CDR2 is FYNNEI. The ends were cut back, 5 bases at V and 7 bases at J, with 15 bases in the middle. CDR3 nucleotides: TGTGCCAGCAGTCTCGACAGGGCGGGGAATGAGCAGTTCTTC. Amino acids: CASSLDRAGNEQFF.

V usage is TRBV29-1 and J usage is TRBJ2-2; no clear D gene. Germline V gene lookup returns CDR1 SQVTM and CDR2 ANQGSEA. This CDR3 region has 13 residues. The CDR3 coding sequence is TGCGCGATATATATGACGAACACCGGGGAGCTGTTTTTT. It encodes CAIYMTNTGELFF.

The chain employs TRBV24-1 and TRBJ2-2, with 7 bases identical to TRBD2. V lost 3 bases to trimming and J lost 6 bases; unmatched junction nucleotides: 6. The CDR3 is 15 residues long. CDR1 KGHDR and CDR2 SFDVKD come from the germline V gene. The CDR3 DNA is TGTGCCACCAGTGATCCCCGACTAGCCGCCGGGGAGCTGTTTTTT. This translates into CATSDPRLAAGELFF.

The J gene is TRBJ1-2, the V gene TRBV2; D is unresolved. Germline CDR1 and CDR2: SNHLY and FYNNEI. Trimming removed 4 bases from V and 7 bases from J, with 13 bases in between. This CDR3 is built from 13 residues. CDR3 amino acids: CASSGEGGSGYTF. CDR3 nucleotides: TGTGCCAGCAGTGGAGAGGGAGGCTCTGGCTACACCTTC.

V is TRBV6-6 and J is TRBJ1-6, with 8 bases matching TRBD1. CDR1 is MNHNY, CDR2 SVGAGI, per germline (reference sequence). The V segment lost 2 bases and the J segment 7 bases; nucleotides outside the gene matches: 7. CDR3 length equals 16 residues. The chain's CDR3 is CASSYLRTGRNSPLHF. The CDR3 nucleotides are TGTGCCAGCAGTTACCTCCGGACAGGGAGAAATTCACCCCTCCACTTT.

This sequence joins TRBV5-1 and TRBJ2-3; 9 bases match TRBD2. This CDR3 region has 15 residues. Trimming removed 7 bases from V and 5 bases from J; junction bases left unmatched: 11. Germline V gives CDR1 SGHRS, CDR2 YFSETQ. The CDR3 reads CASWWVAGAGDTQYF. As DNA, the CDR3 is TGCGCCAGCTGGTGGGTAGCGGGAGCTGGAGATACGCAGTATTTT.

The chain has TRBV6-5 and TRBJ2-7; 11 bases are a match to TRBD1. This CDR3 spans 15 amino acids. J lost 3 bases, V lost 6 bases, and 7 bases had no gene match. Germline V lookup: CDR1 MNHEY, CDR2 SVGAGI. CDR3 residues: CASRRPGQGVYEQYF. CDR3 bases: TGTGCCAGCAGAAGACCGGGACAGGGGGTCTACGAGCAGTACTTC.

The chain couples TRBV19 to TRBJ1-2; TRBD1 is a possible D gene (5 bases). V lost 1 base and J 4 bases, leaving 10 bases between the germline ends. Looked up from germline, CDR1 is LNHDA and CDR2 is SQIVND (reference sequence). The CDR3 contains 14 residues. CDR3 DNA: TGTGCCAGTAGTATAGGGGGCCTGGGCTATGGCTACACCTTC. It translates to CASSIGGLGYGYTF.

The rearrangement uses TRBV2 and TRBJ1-3, with D tentatively TRBD1 (6 bases). Trimming took 4 bases from V and 1 from J, leaving 11 bases between them. CDR3 size: 15 residues. CDR1 is SNHLY and CDR2 is FYNNEI in the germline V gene. Written as DNA, the CDR3 is TGTGCCAGCAGTGTTACTACAGGGTCTGGAAACACCATATATTTT. This translates into CASSVTTGSGNTIYF. Full variable domain (remainder filled in from reference TRBV2 and TRBJ1-3): EPEVTQTPSHQVTQMGQEVILRCVPISNHLYFYWYRQILGQKVEFLVSFYNNEISEKSEIFDDQFSVERPDGSNFTLKIRSTKLEDSAMYFCASSVTTGSGNTIYFGEGSWLTVV.

In its sample, this clone was seen once. The chain is built from TRBV27 and TRBJ2-1, with 7 bases identical to TRBD1. This CDR3 is 14 amino acids long. Germline V gene lookup returns CDR1 MNHEY and CDR2 SMNVEV (reference sequence). V shed 3 bases and J 7 bases; nucleotides not matched to a gene: 6. The CDR3 coding sequence is TGTGCCAGCAGTTTTAGGGGGCTGAAGAATGAGCAGTTCTTC. Translating it yields CASSFRGLKNEQFF.

The chain uses TRBV7-3 and TRBJ2-6, with D maybe TRBD1 (6 bases). Trimming shortened V by 3 bases and J by 0 bases, and 18 bases separated the two germline ends. Germline values: CDR1 SGHTA, CDR2 FQGTGA. This CDR3 has 19 amino acids. The CDR3 loop reads CASSFFWDTGISGANVLTF. The CDR3 coding sequence is TGTGCCAGCAGCTTTTTTTGGGACACGGGTATCTCTGGGGCCAACGTCCTGACTTTC.

This chain connects TRBV19 to TRBJ2-1, with 8 positions matching TRBD2. CDR3 size: 16 residues. V trimming: 4 bases; J trimming: 2 bases; junction bases outside the gene matches: 7. The V gene's germline CDR1 is LNHDA and CDR2 SQIVND (reference sequence). The DNA of the CDR3 is TGTGCCAGTAGTAGAGGACAGCGGGGGCCCTACAATGAGCAGTTCTTC. Encoded protein: CASSRGQRGPYNEQFF.

The gene calls are TRBV18 and TRBJ1-4; no clear D. Germline V gene sequence: CDR1 KGHSH, CDR2 LQKENI. The V and J ends lost 1 base and 6 bases respectively, with 9 bases between them. There are 14 residues in the CDR3. CDR3 in DNA: TGTGCCAGCTCACCACGAGGTTTTGATGAAAAACTGTTTTTT. Its protein product is CASSPRGFDEKLFF.

This chain joins TRBV28 and TRBJ1-2; D may be TRBD1 (5 bases). Trimming took off 2 bases at V and 8 bases at J, with 18 bases between the two ends. The CDR3 is made up of 15 amino acids. Germline V gene sequence: CDR1 MDHEN, CDR2 SYDVKM. DNA for the CDR3: TGTGCCAGCAGTTTAGGGCAGGGAGGAGTGAGGGGCTACACCTTC. It is translated as CASSLGQGGVRGYTF.

The V gene is TRBV7-9, the J gene TRBJ1-1, with D possibly being TRBD1 (5 bases). The germline V and J ends were trimmed by 5 bases and 4 bases, with 23 bases remaining between them. This CDR3 contains 17 residues. Germline values: CDR1 SEHNR, CDR2 FQNEAQ (reference sequence). The CDR3 nucleotides are TGTGCCAGCAGCACGGGACTTCTCTTGAGAGCAGCCACTGAAGCTTTCTTT. Translated, it gives CASSTGLLLRAATEAFF.

The chain joins TRBV12-3 or TRBV12-4 to TRBJ2-7, with D possibly TRBD2 on 5 matching bases. Trimming left V 6 bases short and J 6 bases short, with 12 bases between. The CDR3 contains 12 residues. The CDR3, as DNA: TGTGCCAGCAGCACTAGGGCGGGCGAGCAGTACTTC. Translation gives CASSTRAGEQYF.